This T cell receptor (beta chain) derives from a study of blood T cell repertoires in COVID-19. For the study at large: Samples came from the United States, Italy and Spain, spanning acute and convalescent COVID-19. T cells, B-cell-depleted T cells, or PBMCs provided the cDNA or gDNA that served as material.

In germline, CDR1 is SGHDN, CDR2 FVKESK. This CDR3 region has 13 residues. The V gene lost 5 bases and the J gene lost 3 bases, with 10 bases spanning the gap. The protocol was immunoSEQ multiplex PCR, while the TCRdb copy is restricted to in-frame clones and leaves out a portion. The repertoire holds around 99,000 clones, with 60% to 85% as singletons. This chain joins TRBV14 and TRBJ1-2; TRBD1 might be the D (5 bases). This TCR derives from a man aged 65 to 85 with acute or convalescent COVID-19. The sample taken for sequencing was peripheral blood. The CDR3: CASSFDRYYGYTF. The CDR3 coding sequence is TGTGCCAGCAGCTTCGACAGATACTATGGCTACACCTTC. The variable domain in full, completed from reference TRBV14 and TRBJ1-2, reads EAGVTQFPSHSVIEKGQTVTLRCDPISGHDNLYWYRRVMGKEIKFLLHFVKESKQDESGMPNNRFLAERTGGTYSTLKVQPAELEDSGVYFCASSFDRYYGYTFGSGTRLTVV.